Listed here are 21 T cell receptor beta chains from one sample, sequenced in a study of cytomegalovirus exposure and HLA in healthy donors. The PCR made use of 60 Vbeta and 13 Jbeta primers. Clones were sequenced by immunoSEQ multiplex PCR, and TCRdb holds only the in-frame ones, with some missing. The sample has under 200,000 clones, roughly 80% seen once. Sequencing was performed on PBMCs. These receptors came from a woman aged 45 to 65 in good health and CMV-seropositive.

In this sample, this clone turned up a few times. As DNA, the CDR3 is TGCGCCAGCAGCCAAGGCCGCGAACCTGGGGCCAACGTCCTGACTTTC. It codes for CASSQGREPGANVLTF. The chain combines TRBV4-1 with TRBJ2-6, with D unresolved. Germline CDR1 MGHRA, CDR2 YSYEKL. The CDR3 is 16 amino acids. V shed 1 base and J shed 2 bases, with 9 bases lying between them.

J is TRBJ2-7 and V is TRBV11-2; 11 bases fit TRBD2. Germline assignment: CDR1 SGHAT and CDR2 FQNNGV. V lost 4 bases to trimming and J lost 4 bases; unmatched junction nucleotides: 6. The CDR3 loop spans 15 amino acids. The CDR3, as DNA: TGTGCCAGCAGCTCTCCGGGACTAGCGGTTTACGAGCAGTACTTC. Residues: CASSSPGLAVYEQYF. Combining the CDR3 with reference TRBV11-2 and TRBJ2-7 gives the whole variable domain EAGVAQSPRYKIIEKRQSVAFWCNPISGHATLYWYQQILGQGPKLLIQFQNNGVVDDSQLPKDRFSAERLKGVDSTLKIQPAKLEDSAVYLCASSSPGLAVYEQYFGPGTRLTVT.

The rearrangement uses TRBV4-2 and TRBJ2-5; 7 bases are a match to TRBD2. The V and J ends lost 1 base and 3 bases, in that order; junction bases with no gene match: 11. This CDR3 is 17 amino acids long. In germline, CDR1 is LGHNA, CDR2 YNFKEQ. For the CDR3, the DNA is TGTGCCAGCAGCCAAGGGGGGGGAATAGTCTATGAAGAGACCCAGTACTTC. Protein sequence: CASSQGGGIVYEETQYF.

This chain connects TRBV18 to TRBJ2-5; 12 bases are shared with TRBD1. The CDR3 consists of 15 residues. Germline trimming cut 2 bases from V and 4 bases from J; bases unmatched to any gene: 2. CDR1 is KGHSH and CDR2 is LQKENI in the germline V gene. CDR3 sequence reads: CASSPGTGGVETQYF. In DNA form, the CDR3 reads TGTGCCAGCTCACCAGGGACAGGGGGCGTAGAGACCCAGTACTTC.

V gene TRBV15 combines with J gene TRBJ1-4; TRBD1 matches at 9 bases. The germline CDR1 and CDR2 sequences are LNHNV and YYDKDF (reference sequence). The CDR3 consists of 14 residues. Trimming removed 6 bases from V and 8 bases from J; junction bases left unmatched: 7. As DNA, the CDR3 is TGTGCCACCAGGCCCGGGACAGGGCGCGAAAAACTGTTTTTT. Encoded protein: CATRPGTGREKLFF.

The chain has TRBV7-9 and TRBJ1-2; unclear D gene. Germline V gives CDR1 SEHNR, CDR2 FQNEAQ (reference sequence). There are 16 residues in the CDR3. V lost 5 bases to trimming and J lost 4 bases, with 20 bases between them. CDR3 loop: CASSPWEGRRTYGYTF. The CDR3 region has the DNA TGTGCCAGCAGCCCTTGGGAGGGAAGAAGGACCTATGGCTACACCTTC.

This clone was seen only once. At one end, the junction sequence differs from germline, possibly due to a read error. J is TRBJ2-7 and V is TRBV7-9, with 8 bases matching TRBD1. The CDR3 runs to 14 residues. CDR1 SEHNR and CDR2 FQNEAQ come from the germline V gene (reference sequence). The CDR3 DNA sequence: TGTTCCAGCAGCAACCGGGACAGGCCCTACGAGCAGTACTTC. It specifies CSSSNRDRPYEQYF.

The rearrangement joins TRBV9 to TRBJ1-2; D possibly corresponds to TRBD1 (5 bases). Germline CDR1 SGDLS, CDR2 YYNGEE. Trimming shortened V by 5 bases and J by 1 base, and 9 bases separated the two germline ends. The CDR3 sequence is 13 residues long. CDR3 DNA: TGTGCCAGCAGTCCAGACAGTAACTATGGCTACACCTTC. Translation gives CASSPDSNYGYTF.

In its sample, this clone was seen many times. The chain links TRBV6-5 to TRBJ1-2, with TRBD1 matching over 7 bases. Germline loops: CDR1 MNHEY, CDR2 SVGAGI. The CDR3 spans 15 residues. Trimming took 5 bases from V and 1 from J; bases not matched to a gene: 7. The CDR3 sequence: CASSHRGSINYGYTF. CDR3 sequence (DNA): TGTGCCAGCAGTCACAGGGGATCCATTAACTATGGCTACACCTTC.

The chain joins TRBV7-9 to TRBJ1-4; 7 positions agree with TRBD1. The germline V gene encodes CDR1 SEHNR and CDR2 FQNEAQ (reference sequence). CDR3 length: 15 amino acids. Trimming took 5 bases from V and 8 from J; bases not matched to a gene: 11. The DNA of the CDR3 is TGTGCCAGCAGCCCCTCGGCGACAGGGAGGGAAAAACTGTTTTTT. This gives the protein CASSPSATGREKLFF.

About this clone itself: This CDR3 is also generated by other DNA sequences in the sample. The chain uses TRBV27 and TRBJ1-1; possibly TRBD1 for D (5 bases). CDR3 length: 14 amino acids. The V and J ends lost 4 bases and 11 bases respectively, with 20 bases between them. Germline V gene lookup returns CDR1 MNHEY and CDR2 SMNVEV (reference sequence). The CDR3 reads CASSSLWGRDPAFF. CDR3 DNA sequence: TGTGCCAGCAGTTCCTTATGGGGGAGGGATCCGGCTTTCTTT.

The chain couples TRBV5-1 to TRBJ1-4, with a weak D call TRBD1 (5 bases). The V gene's germline CDR1 is SGHRS and CDR2 YFSETQ. Trimming pared 3 bases from V and 1 base from J, leaving 7 bases between. CDR3 size: 14 residues. The CDR3 region has the DNA TGCGCCAGCAGCTCGACAGAAACTAATGAAAAACTGTTTTTT. Translation gives CASSSTETNEKLFF.

This chain uses TRBV4-3 with TRBJ1-1, with TRBD1 matching 8 bases. This CDR3 is built from 14 residues. V was pared by 4 bases and J by 5 bases, with 6 bases of the junction left unmatched. Germline values: CDR1 LGHNA, CDR2 YSLEER. The CDR3 nucleotides read TGCGCCAGCAGCCCACAGGGGGGTATAACTGAAGCTTTCTTT. Amino acid sequence: CASSPQGGITEAFF.

The V call is TRBV5-5, the J call TRBJ2-1; no clear D. Per the germline V gene, CDR1 is SGHKS and CDR2 is YYEKEE (reference sequence). This CDR3 comprises 14 residues. V shed 0 bases and J shed 0 bases, with 4 bases lying between them. The CDR3 DNA sequence: TGTGCCAGCAGCTTGGAGAGCTCCTACAATGAGCAGTTCTTC. This gives the protein CASSLESSYNEQFF.

J is TRBJ2-1 and V is TRBV28, with 10 bases identical to TRBD2. With V trimmed by 8 bases and J by 4 bases, 11 bases remained unmatched. CDR1 and CDR2 (germline): MDHEN, SYDVKM. The CDR3 runs to 16 residues. The CDR3 region is CASVVLSSGGYNEQFF. Here the CDR3 DNA reads TGTGCCAGCGTTGTACTAAGTAGCGGGGGGTACAATGAGCAGTTCTTC. The whole variable domain, remainder taken from reference TRBV28 and TRBJ2-1, is DVKVTQSSRYLVKRTGEKVFLECVQDMDHENMFWYRQDPGLGLRLIYFSYDVKMKEKGDIPEGYSVSREKKERFSLILESASTNQTSMYLCASVVLSSGGYNEQFFGPGTRLTVL.

With respect to this clone: Other DNA sequences within the sample encode an identical CDR3. V is TRBV5-1 and J is TRBJ2-2, with no clear D. V was pared by 2 bases and J by 1 base, with 6 bases between. CDR1 and CDR2 from the germline V gene are SGHRS and YFSETQ. The CDR3 totals 14 residues. The CDR3, as DNA: TGCGCCAGCAGCTTAGCCGGGAACACCGGGGAGCTGTTTTTT. Translating it yields CASSLAGNTGELFF.

The chain uses TRBV5-8 and TRBJ1-1; unclear D gene. Germline CDR1 reads SGHTS; CDR2 reads YDEGEE. V was clipped by 0 bases and J by 1 base, with 22 bases between them. This CDR3 is built from 19 residues. The DNA of the CDR3 is TGTGCCAGCAGCTTGGCCGATTTCTATCAAGAGTTCCCGAACACTGAAGCTTTCTTT. Encoded protein: CASSLADFYQEFPNTEAFF.

This clone is a singleton in its sample. The rearrangement uses TRBV18 and TRBJ1-2; D gene ambiguous. Germline values: CDR1 KGHSH, CDR2 LQKENI. Trimming left V 6 bases short and J 5 bases short, with 7 bases between. This CDR3 has 11 amino acids. CDR3 nucleotide sequence: TGTGCCAGCTCCCCCAGTTATGGCTACACCTTC. Protein: CASSPSYGYTF.

The chain employs TRBV7-9 and TRBJ2-7, with 10 bases fitting TRBD2. CDR3 length equals 16 residues. J gave up 5 bases and V 1 base, and 8 bases lay outside the gene matches. Germline V lookup: CDR1 SEHNR, CDR2 FQNEAQ (reference sequence). The CDR3 bases are TGTGCCAGCAGCTTAGTTCTAGCGGGAGAATCCCACGAGCAGTACTTC. This codes for CASSLVLAGESHEQYF.

This sequence joins TRBV27 and TRBJ2-7; 8 bases are a match to TRBD1. Germline V lookup: CDR1 MNHEY, CDR2 SMNVEV (reference sequence). Trimming at V came to 5 bases and at J to 2 bases, leaving 5 bases not matched to a gene. This CDR3 is built from 14 residues. CDR3 nucleotide sequence: TGTGCCAGCAGTCCGGGGGACAGGACCTACGAGCAGTACTTC. It is translated as CASSPGDRTYEQYF.

The V call is TRBV6-6, the J call TRBJ1-1; D gene unclear. This CDR3 comprises 13 residues. The V end lost 3 bases, the J end lost 11 bases, and 16 bases lay between the germline ends. Germline V gene data show CDR1 as MNHNY and CDR2 as SVGAGI (reference sequence). CDR3 sequence: CASSYTDPRGAFF. The CDR3, as DNA: TGTGCCAGCAGTTATACGGACCCGAGAGGGGCTTTCTTT.